The 13 T cell receptor beta chains listed next were all sequenced from one sample in a study of cytomegalovirus exposure and HLA in healthy donors. Primers included in the PCR were 60 Vbeta and 13 Jbeta primers. The method was immunoSEQ multiplex PCR; TCRdb's version includes in-frame clones alone and lacks a portion of them. The data show 90,000 to 110,000 clones, with about 12% seen just once and about a sixth held by the top ten. The sequencing sample was made of PBMCs. All receptors derive from a man aged 40-49 years in good health and CMV-seropositive.

This clone has only a few counts. The gene calls are TRBV5-4 and TRBJ2-3; TRBD1 might be the D (6 bases). Germline CDR1 SGHNT, CDR2 YYREEE (reference sequence). CDR3 length: 13 amino acids. Trimming took 2 bases from V and 6 from J, leaving 10 bases between them. The CDR3 DNA reads as TGTGCCAGCAGCTTTGAAAGGGGGGATACGCAGTATTTT. It yields the protein CASSFERGDTQYF. The variable domain in full, with the rest retrieved from reference TRBV5-4 and TRBJ2-3, is ETGVTQSPTHLIKTRGQQVTLRCSSQSGHNTVSWYQQALGQGPQFIFQYYREEENGRGNFPPRFSGLQFPNYSSELNVNALELDDSALYLCASSFERGDTQYFGPGTRLTVL.

V is TRBV19 and J is TRBJ1-4; D unresolved. The V end was cut by 5 bases, the J end by 0 bases, with 10 bases between. CDR1 is LNHDA and CDR2 is SQIVND in the germline V gene (reference sequence). The CDR3 has 15 residues. In nucleotides, the CDR3 is TGTGCCAGTAGTCCCCGGGATACAACTAATGAAAAACTGTTTTTT. It specifies CASSPRDTTNEKLFF.

This clone appeared a few times. The gene calls are TRBV11-2 and TRBJ2-7, with a tentative D call TRBD1 (6 bases). V lost 4 bases to trimming and J lost 5 bases, with 12 bases between them. The CDR3 consists of 13 residues. Per germline, CDR1 SGHAT and CDR2 FQNNGV. CDR3 bases: TGTGCCAGCAGCTCCGACAGGCTGGACGAGCAGTACTTC. It encodes CASSSDRLDEQYF.

The V and J genes are TRBV5-6 and TRBJ2-7; 9 bases line up with TRBD2. V lost 0 bases to trimming and J lost 0 bases; unmatched junction nucleotides: 4. Per the germline V gene, CDR1 is SGHDT and CDR2 is YYEEEE. The CDR3 spans 16 residues. Written as DNA, the CDR3 is TGTGCCAGCAGCTTGGGTTTTAGCGGGAGCTCCTACGAGCAGTACTTC. It encodes CASSLGFSGSSYEQYF. Supplemented by reference TRBV5-6 and TRBJ2-7, the full variable domain reads DAGVTQSPTHLIKTRGQQVTLRCSPKSGHDTVSWYQQALGQGPQFIFQYYEEEERQRGNFPDRFSGHQFPNYSSELNVNALLLGDSALYLCASSLGFSGSSYEQYFGPGTRLTVT.

This chain connects TRBV7-9 to TRBJ2-1, with 10 bases identical to TRBD2. The length of the CDR3 is 18 residues. V dropped 4 bases and J dropped 2; count of bases not matched to a gene: 11. Germline-derived CDR1 and CDR2 are SEHNR and FQNEAQ (reference sequence). The CDR3 DNA reads TGTGCCAGCAGCTCCAATAAGCTAGCGGGAGAGGCCTACAATGAGCAGTTCTTC. It specifies CASSSNKLAGEAYNEQFF.

This clone was seen only a few times. The chain combines TRBV7-2 with TRBJ1-5, with 9 nucleotides matching TRBD1. Looked up from germline, CDR1 is SGHTA and CDR2 is FQGNSA. The CDR3 runs to 16 residues. With 3 bases clipped from V and 2 bases from J, the junction kept 5 bases outside the gene matches. CDR3 DNA sequence: TGTGCCAGCAGCTTTGGGACAGGGATGGGCAATCAGCCCCAGCATTTT. Translating it yields CASSFGTGMGNQPQHF.

This clone was detected a few times. This chain links TRBV7-2 with TRBJ2-7; 7 bases fit TRBD2. CDR3 size: 14 residues. CDR1 and CDR2 from the germline V gene are SGHTA and FQGNSA. J gave up 6 bases and V 4 bases, and 9 bases lay outside the gene matches. The CDR3 loop reads CASSSPAWGGEQYF. CDR3 bases: TGTGCCAGCAGCTCTCCCGCTTGGGGGGGCGAGCAGTACTTC.

This clone was seen more than once but under ten times. J is TRBJ2-7 and V is TRBV6-6; D call uncertain. V was cut by 6 bases and J by 0 bases, with 12 bases left in between. This CDR3 has 14 residues. The germline V gene has CDR1 MNHNY and CDR2 SVGAGI (reference sequence). CDR3 sequence (DNA): TGTGCCAGCAGGCCCACGACAAACTCCTACGAGCAGTACTTC. Translating gives CASRPTTNSYEQYF.

The gene calls are TRBV6-1 and TRBJ2-5; D gene unclear. The DNA matches TRBJ2-7 better at its end, which makes the J call doubtful. The CDR3 runs to 15 residues. The germline CDR1 and CDR2 sequences are MNHNS and SASEGT. CDR3 DNA sequence: TGTGCCAGCAGCGCCACCCTCGGTCTCTCCTACGAGCAGTACTTC. Amino acids: CASSATLGLSYEQYF.

This clone occurred a few times. J is TRBJ2-5 and V is TRBV5-4; D gene unclear. Between the trimmed V and J ends, which lost 0 bases and 5 bases, there was a span of 11 bases. The germline gives CDR1 SGHNT, CDR2 YYREEE (reference sequence). The CDR3 totals 14 residues. CDR3 residues: CASSLAQRRETQYF. The CDR3 DNA sequence: TGTGCCAGCAGCTTGGCCCAGCGTCGGGAGACCCAGTACTTC.

V and J are TRBV19 and TRBJ2-2; 7 bases line up with TRBD2. The CDR3 sequence is 15 residues long. The V gene's germline CDR1 is LNHDA and CDR2 SQIVND (reference sequence). Trimming at V came to 5 bases and at J to 6 bases, leaving 9 bases not matched to a gene. The CDR3 DNA sequence: TGTGCCAGTAGTCGACTAGCTCTTGGGGCCGGGGAGCTGTTTTTT. As protein: CASSRLALGAGELFF.

This clone has more than one count but fewer than ten. The chain joins TRBV5-1 to TRBJ2-2; perhaps TRBD2 as D (5 bases). The V and J ends lost 4 bases and 0 bases respectively, with 7 bases between them. This CDR3 is built from 14 residues. CDR1 and CDR2 (germline): SGHRS, YFSETQ. The chain's CDR3 is CASSPGSNTGELFF. CDR3 nucleotides: TGCGCCAGCAGCCCGGGGTCGAACACCGGGGAGCTGTTTTTT. Looking up the rest from reference TRBV5-1 and TRBJ2-2 gives the full variable domain: KAGVTQTPRYLIKTRGQQVTLSCSPISGHRSVSWYQQTPGQGLQFLFEYFSETQRNKGNFPGRFSGRQFSNSRSEMNVSTLELGDSALYLCASSPGSNTGELFFGEGSRLTVL.

The rearrangement links TRBV25-1 to TRBJ2-3; 7 bases align to TRBD2. The ends lost 1 base at V and 0 bases at J; junction bases unmatched: 7. Germline V gene data show CDR1 as MGHDK and CDR2 as SYGVNS. The CDR3 has 17 amino acids. CDR3 nucleotides: TGTGCCAGCAGTGAATCGGCTAGCGGACCTAGCACAGATACGCAGTATTTT. Protein sequence: CASSESASGPSTDTQYF.